This T cell receptor (beta chain) stems from a study of CD8+CD57+ T cells in acquired aplastic anemia. About the research overall: The study obtained 8.5 million to 12 million reads on average for CD4+ cells from healthy donors.

Germline values: CDR1 DFQATT, CDR2 SNEGSKA (reference sequence). The ends lost 3 bases at V and 3 bases at J; junction bases unmatched: 5. The CDR3 consists of 15 residues. Regarding the study as a whole: Overlap between patients and controls comprised twenty-nine CD8+ CDR3 sequences.

Genomic DNA, the template, was used for profiling of the TCR beta VDJ and CDR3. TCRdb analysed the reads with MiXCR anew, one entry per CDR3 protein. The table includes about 150,000 distinct CDR3 sequences, around two fifths detected once. About this clonotype itself: Its target is not known.

The chain carries TRBV20-1 and TRBJ2-3, with 11 bases lining up with TRBD2. This clonotype was obtained from a human donor in good health, serving as a control. Sequencing was carried out using sorted CD4+, CD8+, or CD8+CD57+ T cells (not recorded which) from PBMCs. CDR3 DNA sequence: TGCAGTGCTAGCAGGGCTAGCGGGGGGACAGATACGCAGTATTTT. It translates to CSASRASGGTDTQYF.